This passage covers 3 T cell receptor beta chains from one sample sequenced in a study of cytomegalovirus exposure and HLA in healthy donors. The PCR had 60 Vbeta and 13 Jbeta primers. Produced via immunoSEQ multiplex PCR; TCRdb's table is partial and in-frame only. The sample carries roughly 99,000 clones, approximately 79% recorded once. What was sequenced was PBMCs. These receptors all stem from a male donor in good health and CMV-seronegative.

This clone was observed a single time. V usage is TRBV10-3 and J usage is TRBJ2-7; 10 bases are a match to TRBD2. The ends lost 8 bases at V and 4 bases at J; junction bases unmatched: 11. This CDR3 spans 15 amino acids. The germline CDR1 and CDR2 sequences are ENHRY and SYGVKD. CDR3 DNA: TGTGCCATCGAACCCCGGCGGACTAGCGGATACGAGCAGTACTTC. It specifies CAIEPRRTSGYEQYF.

This rearrangement joins TRBV15 to TRBJ2-1; D is possibly TRBD2 (5 bases). V dropped 5 bases and J dropped 5 bases, with 13 bases sitting between them. CDR3 size: 14 residues. Germline CDR1 reads LNHNV; CDR2 reads YYDKDF (reference sequence). In DNA form, the CDR3 reads TGTGCCACCAGCGACGGTGCAGCGGACAATGAGCAGTTCTTC. As protein: CATSDGAADNEQFF.

The V and J genes are TRBV11-1 and TRBJ2-7; 12 nucleotides align to TRBD2. Germline V gene sequence: CDR1 SGHAT, CDR2 FQDESV (reference sequence). The CDR3 is made up of 15 amino acids. Germline trimming cut 5 bases from V and 3 bases from J; bases unmatched to any gene: 5. The CDR3 DNA is TGTGCCAGCAGCCGCGGACTAGCGGGAAACTACGAGCAGTACTTC. As protein: CASSRGLAGNYEQYF. Supplemented by reference TRBV11-1 and TRBJ2-7, the full variable domain reads EAEVAQSPRYKITEKSQAVAFWCDPISGHATLYWYRQILGQGPELLVQFQDESVVDDSQLPKDRFSAERLKGVDSTLKIQPAELGDSAMYLCASSRGLAGNYEQYFGPGTRLTVT.